The present T cell receptor (beta chain) was sequenced within a study of T cells after yellow fever vaccination. CDR1 LGHDT and CDR2 YNNKEL come from the germline V gene (reference sequence). The CDR3 is 15 amino acids. The V segment lost 1 base and the J segment 3 bases; nucleotides outside the gene matches: 4. A 5'RACE template-switching step, the method used to make TCR cDNA, added a universal primer site and UMIs. Via MiXCR, TCRdb re-called the 5' RACE reads, giving one row per CDR3 protein. The sample shows around 610,000 distinct CDR3 sequences, roughly 12% of them seen only once. Study outcomes and limitations: Shared CD4/CD8 clonotypes were a small share, likely from convergent recombination. Weaker, the secondary response had a peak occurring faster, on day 5 versus 15.

Remarks on this clonotype: Antigen specificity is unknown.

This clonotype was obtained from a man aged 30 to 45 who received the YFV17D yellow fever vaccine. This sample comprised PBMCs, obtained on the day of the yellow fever booster vaccination. This chain uses TRBV3-1 with TRBJ2-7; 9 bases are shared with TRBD1. CDR3 amino acids: CASSQGGTGYYEQYF. CDR3 nucleotide sequence: TGTGCCAGCAGCCAAGGAGGGACAGGGTACTACGAGCAGTACTTC.